This T cell receptor (beta chain) emerged from a study of cytomegalovirus exposure and HLA in healthy donors. The CDR3 has 14 amino acids. Germline CDR1 is MNHEY and CDR2 is SMNVEV (reference sequence). The V and J ends lost 5 bases and 10 bases respectively, with 18 bases between them. On this clone itself: No antigen is known for it.

PCR primers comprised 60 Vbeta and 13 Jbeta primers. Here immunoSEQ multiplex PCR was the method, and the copy in TCRdb shows in-frame clones only, minus some. The data show approximately 220,000 clones, 70% to 90% seen once. Overall study results and limits: Investigators reported about 160 TCR beta chains as tied to cytomegalovirus. Available immune exposure information was restricted to CMV serostatus only.

Sequenced sample: PBMCs. J is TRBJ2-1 and V is TRBV27, with D possibly being TRBD1 (5 bases). This receptor was taken from a man younger than 45 in good health and CMV-seronegative. The CDR3: CASSDLTAGREQFF. The CDR3 nucleotides read TGTGCCAGCAGTGACCTGACAGCCGGCCGCGAGCAGTTCTTC.